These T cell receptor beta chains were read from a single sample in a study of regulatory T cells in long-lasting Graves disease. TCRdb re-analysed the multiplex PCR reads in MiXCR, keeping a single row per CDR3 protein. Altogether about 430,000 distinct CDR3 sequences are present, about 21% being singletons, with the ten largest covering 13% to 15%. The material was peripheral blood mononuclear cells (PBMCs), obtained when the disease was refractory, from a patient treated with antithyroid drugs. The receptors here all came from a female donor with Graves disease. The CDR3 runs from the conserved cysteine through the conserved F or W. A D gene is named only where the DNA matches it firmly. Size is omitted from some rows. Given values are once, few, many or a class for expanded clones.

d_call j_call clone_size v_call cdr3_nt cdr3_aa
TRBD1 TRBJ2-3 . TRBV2 TGTGCCAGCAGTGGGGACAGGGGGACAGATACGCAGTATTTT CASSGDRGTDTQYF
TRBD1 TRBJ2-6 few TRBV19 TGTGCCAGTAGTCAAGGACAGGGGGCTTCTCTCTCTGGGGCCAACGTCCTGACTTTC CASSQGQGASLSGANVLTF
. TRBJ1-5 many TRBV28 TGTGCCAGCAGTTTTGAGGGTTCTCAGCCCCAGCATTTT CASSFEGSQPQHF
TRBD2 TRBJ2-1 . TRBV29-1 TGCAGCGTTCTCGGGACTAGCGTGATGTACAATGAGCAGTTCTTC CSVLGTSVMYNEQFF
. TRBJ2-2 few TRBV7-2 TGTGCCAGCAAAAGGGGTGCCGGGGAGCTGTTTTTT CASKRGAGELFF
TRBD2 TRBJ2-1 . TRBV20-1 TGCAGTGCTGACTCTAGCGGGAGGGCGGGTATGAATGAGCAGTTCTTC CSADSSGRAGMNEQFF
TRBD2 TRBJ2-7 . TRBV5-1 TGCGCCAGCAGCTTGCGGACGAGGACTAGCGGGAATCTGTACGAGCAGTACTTC CASSLRTRTSGNLYEQYF
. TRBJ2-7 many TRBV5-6 TGTGCCAGCAACCTCGGGGGAGGACCCGAGCAGTACTTC CASNLGGGPEQYF
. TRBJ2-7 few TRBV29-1 TGCAGCGGATCCAAGGGACTCGAGCAGTACTTC CSGSKGLEQYF
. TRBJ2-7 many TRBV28 TGTGCCAGCAGCCCAAGCGGGACACGGGGTGAGCAGTACTTC CASSPSGTRGEQYF
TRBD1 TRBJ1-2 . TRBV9 TGTGCCAGCAGCGTCGACAGGGCTAACTATGGCTACACCTTC CASSVDRANYGYTF
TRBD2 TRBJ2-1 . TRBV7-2 TGTGCCAGTAGCCGGGACTACCTAAGCAATGAGCAGTTCTTC CASSRDYLSNEQFF
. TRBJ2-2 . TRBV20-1 TGCAGTGCCGATGACAGGAGGGACACCGGGGAGCTGTTTTTT CSADDRRDTGELFF
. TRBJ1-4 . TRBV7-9 TGTGCCAGCAGCCTACCCAGCAGGCTGGGTGAAAAACTGTTTTTT CASSLPSRLGEKLFF
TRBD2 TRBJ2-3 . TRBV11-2 TGTGCCAGCAGCCCCGGGGGGGGGGGAGGAACAGATACGCAGTATTTT CASSPGGGGGTDTQYF
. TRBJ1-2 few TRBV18 TGTGCCAGCTCACTAGACAGCCAACAGCTCTATGGCTACACCTTC CASSLDSQQLYGYTF